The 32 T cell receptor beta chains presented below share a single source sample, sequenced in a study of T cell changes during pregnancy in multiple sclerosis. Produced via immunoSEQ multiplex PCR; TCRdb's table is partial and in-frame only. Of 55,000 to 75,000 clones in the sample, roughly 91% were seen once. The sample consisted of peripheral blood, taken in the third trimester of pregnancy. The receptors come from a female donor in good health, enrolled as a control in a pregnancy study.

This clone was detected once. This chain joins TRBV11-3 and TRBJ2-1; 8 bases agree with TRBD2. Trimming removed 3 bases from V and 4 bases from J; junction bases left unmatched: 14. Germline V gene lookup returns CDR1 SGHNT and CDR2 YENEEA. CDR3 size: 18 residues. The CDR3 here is CASSLGGAGTRVYNEQFF. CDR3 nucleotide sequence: TGTGCCAGCAGCTTGGGGGGGGCCGGGACTAGAGTATACAATGAGCAGTTCTTC.

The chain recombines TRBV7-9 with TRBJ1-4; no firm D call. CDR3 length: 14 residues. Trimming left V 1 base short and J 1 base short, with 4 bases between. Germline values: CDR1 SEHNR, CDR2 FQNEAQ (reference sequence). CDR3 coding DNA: TGTGCCAGCAGCTTAGTCGGAACTAATGAAAAACTGTTTTTT. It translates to CASSLVGTNEKLFF.

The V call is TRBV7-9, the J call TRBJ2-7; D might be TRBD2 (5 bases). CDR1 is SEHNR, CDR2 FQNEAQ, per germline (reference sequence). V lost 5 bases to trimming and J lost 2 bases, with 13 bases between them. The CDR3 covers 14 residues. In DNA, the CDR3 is TGTGCCAGCAGCCCCCCGTGGGAGACCTACGAGCAGTACTTC. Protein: CASSPPWETYEQYF.

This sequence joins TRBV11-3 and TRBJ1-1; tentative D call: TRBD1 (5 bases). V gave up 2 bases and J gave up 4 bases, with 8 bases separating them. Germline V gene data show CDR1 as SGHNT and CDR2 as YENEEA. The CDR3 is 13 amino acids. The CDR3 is CASSLRGGTEAFF. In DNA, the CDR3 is TGTGCCAGCAGCTTAAGGGGAGGCACTGAAGCTTTCTTT. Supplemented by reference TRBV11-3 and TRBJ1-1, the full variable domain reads EAGVVQSPRYKIIEKKQPVAFWCNPISGHNTLYWYLQNLGQGPELLIRYENEEAVDDSQLPKDRFSAERLKGVDSTLKIQPAELGDSAVYLCASSLRGGTEAFFGQGTRLTVV.

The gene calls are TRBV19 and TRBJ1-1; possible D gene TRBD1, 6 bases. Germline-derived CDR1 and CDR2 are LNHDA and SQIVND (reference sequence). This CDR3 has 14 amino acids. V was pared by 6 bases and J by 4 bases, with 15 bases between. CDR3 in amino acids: CASRQGGGSTEAFF. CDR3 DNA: TGTGCCAGTAGACAGGGCGGGGGTAGCACTGAAGCTTTCTTT.

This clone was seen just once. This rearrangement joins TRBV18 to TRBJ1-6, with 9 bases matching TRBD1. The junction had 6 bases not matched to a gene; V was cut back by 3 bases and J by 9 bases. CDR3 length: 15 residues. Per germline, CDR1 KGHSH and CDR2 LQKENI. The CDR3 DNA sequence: TGTGCCAGCTCACCGGACAGGGGTTTGGGTTCACCCCTCCACTTT. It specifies CASSPDRGLGSPLHF.

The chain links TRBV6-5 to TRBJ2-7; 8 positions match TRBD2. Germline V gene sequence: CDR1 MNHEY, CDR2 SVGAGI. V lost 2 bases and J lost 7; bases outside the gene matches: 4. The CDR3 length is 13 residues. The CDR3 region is CASSYGAGGEQYF. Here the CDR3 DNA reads TGTGCCAGCAGTTACGGGGCGGGGGGAGAGCAGTACTTC.

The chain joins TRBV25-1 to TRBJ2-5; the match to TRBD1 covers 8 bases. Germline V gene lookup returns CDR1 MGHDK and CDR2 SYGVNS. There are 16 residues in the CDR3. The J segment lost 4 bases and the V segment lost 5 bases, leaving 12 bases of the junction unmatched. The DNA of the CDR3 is TGTGCCAGCAGTAGGAGGGGGAGGACAGGGTTAGAGACCCAGTACTTC. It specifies CASSRRGRTGLETQYF.

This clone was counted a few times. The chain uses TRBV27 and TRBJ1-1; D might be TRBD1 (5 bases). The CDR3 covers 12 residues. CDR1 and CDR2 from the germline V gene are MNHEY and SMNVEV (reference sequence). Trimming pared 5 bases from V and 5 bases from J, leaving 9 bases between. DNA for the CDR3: TGTGCCAGCAGTACAAGGGGTACTGAAGCTTTCTTT. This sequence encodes CASSTRGTEAFF.

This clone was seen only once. CDR3 nucleotide sequence: TGTGCCAGCAGTGCGGGGGGCTTGGGGAATAATGAGCAGTTCTTC. As protein: CASSAGGLGNNEQFF. The chain combines TRBV2 with TRBJ2-1, with D tentatively TRBD2 (7 bases). Germline V lookup: CDR1 SNHLY, CDR2 FYNNEI. This CDR3 is 15 amino acids long. V was trimmed by 4 bases and J by 7 bases, leaving 17 bases between them. Variable domain in full (rest from reference TRBV2 and TRBJ2-1): EPEVTQTPSHQVTQMGQEVILRCVPISNHLYFYWYRQILGQKVEFLVSFYNNEISEKSEIFDDQFSVERPDGSNFTLKIRSTKLEDSAMYFCASSAGGLGNNEQFFGPGTRLTVL.

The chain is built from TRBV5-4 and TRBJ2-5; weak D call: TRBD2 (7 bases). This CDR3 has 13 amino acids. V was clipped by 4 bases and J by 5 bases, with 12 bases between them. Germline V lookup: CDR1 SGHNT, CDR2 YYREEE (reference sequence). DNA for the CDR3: TGTGCCAGCAGCACCGGGGGGCGGGAGACCCAGTACTTC. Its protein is CASSTGGRETQYF.

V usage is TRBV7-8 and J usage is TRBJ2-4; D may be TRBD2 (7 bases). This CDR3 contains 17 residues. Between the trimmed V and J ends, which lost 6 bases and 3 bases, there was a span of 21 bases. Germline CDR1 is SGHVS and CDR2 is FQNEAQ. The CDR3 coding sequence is TGTGCCAGCAGGGGGTGGGGGGGGCAAGATAACAAAAACATTCAGTACTTC. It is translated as CASRGWGGQDNKNIQYF.

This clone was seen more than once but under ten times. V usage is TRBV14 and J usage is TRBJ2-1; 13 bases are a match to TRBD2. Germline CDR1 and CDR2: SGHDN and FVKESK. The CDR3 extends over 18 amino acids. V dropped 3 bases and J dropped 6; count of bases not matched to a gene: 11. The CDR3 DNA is TGTGCCAGCAGCCATGGGACTAGCGGGACCAGTCGGGCCAATGAGCAGTTCTTC. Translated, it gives CASSHGTSGTSRANEQFF.

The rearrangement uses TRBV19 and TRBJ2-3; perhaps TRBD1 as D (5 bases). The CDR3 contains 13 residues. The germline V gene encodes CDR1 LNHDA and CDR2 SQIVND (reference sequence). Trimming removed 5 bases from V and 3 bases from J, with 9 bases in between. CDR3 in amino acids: CASSPRQTDTQYF. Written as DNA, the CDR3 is TGTGCCAGTAGTCCTCGACAGACAGATACGCAGTATTTT.

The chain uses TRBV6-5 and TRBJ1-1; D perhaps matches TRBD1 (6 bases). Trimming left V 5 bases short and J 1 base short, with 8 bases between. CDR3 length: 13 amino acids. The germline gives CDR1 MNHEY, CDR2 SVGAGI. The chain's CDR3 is CASSRTENTEAFF. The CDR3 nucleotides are TGTGCCAGCAGTCGGACAGAGAACACTGAAGCTTTCTTT.

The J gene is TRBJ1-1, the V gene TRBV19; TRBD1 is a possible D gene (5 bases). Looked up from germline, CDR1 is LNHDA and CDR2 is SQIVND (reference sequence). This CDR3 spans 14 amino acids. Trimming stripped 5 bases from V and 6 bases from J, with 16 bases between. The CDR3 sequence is CASSPSGGIAEAFF. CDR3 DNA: TGTGCCAGTAGTCCCTCCGGGGGGATCGCTGAAGCTTTCTTT.

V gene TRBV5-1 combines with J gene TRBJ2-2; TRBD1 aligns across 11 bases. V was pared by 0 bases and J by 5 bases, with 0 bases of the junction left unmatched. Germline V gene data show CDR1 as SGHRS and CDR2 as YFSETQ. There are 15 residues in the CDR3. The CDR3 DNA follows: TGCGCCAGCAGCTTGGGGGACAGGGGGACCGGGGAGCTGTTTTTT. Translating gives CASSLGDRGTGELFF. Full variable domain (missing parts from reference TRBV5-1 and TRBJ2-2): KAGVTQTPRYLIKTRGQQVTLSCSPISGHRSVSWYQQTPGQGLQFLFEYFSETQRNKGNFPGRFSGRQFSNSRSEMNVSTLELGDSALYLCASSLGDRGTGELFFGEGSRLTVL.

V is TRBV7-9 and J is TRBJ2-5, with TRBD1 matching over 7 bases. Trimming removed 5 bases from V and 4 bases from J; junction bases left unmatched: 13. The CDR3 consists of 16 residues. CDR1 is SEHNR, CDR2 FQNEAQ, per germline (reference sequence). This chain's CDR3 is CASSRGQRLTGETQYF. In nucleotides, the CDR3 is TGTGCCAGCAGCCGGGGACAGCGCCTAACGGGAGAGACCCAGTACTTC.

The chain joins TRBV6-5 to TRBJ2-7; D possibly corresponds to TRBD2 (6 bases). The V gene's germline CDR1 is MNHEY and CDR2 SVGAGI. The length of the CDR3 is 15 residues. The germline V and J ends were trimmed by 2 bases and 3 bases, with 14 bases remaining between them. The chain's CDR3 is CASSYVAGGNYEQYF. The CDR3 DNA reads TGTGCCAGCAGTTACGTGGCCGGCGGGAACTACGAGCAGTACTTC.

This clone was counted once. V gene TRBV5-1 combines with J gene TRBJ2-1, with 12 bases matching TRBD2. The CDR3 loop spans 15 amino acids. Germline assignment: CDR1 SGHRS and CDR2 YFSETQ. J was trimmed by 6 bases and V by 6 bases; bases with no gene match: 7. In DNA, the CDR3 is TGCGCCAGCACACTAGCGGGGGGTAATACCAATGAGCAGTTCTTC. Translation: CASTLAGGNTNEQFF.

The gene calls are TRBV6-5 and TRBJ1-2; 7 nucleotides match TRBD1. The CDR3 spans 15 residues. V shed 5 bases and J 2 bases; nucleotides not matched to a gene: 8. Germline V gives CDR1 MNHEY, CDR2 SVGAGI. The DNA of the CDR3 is TGTGCCAGCAGTAGCACAGGGGACCGAAACTATGGCTACACCTTC. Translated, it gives CASSSTGDRNYGYTF.

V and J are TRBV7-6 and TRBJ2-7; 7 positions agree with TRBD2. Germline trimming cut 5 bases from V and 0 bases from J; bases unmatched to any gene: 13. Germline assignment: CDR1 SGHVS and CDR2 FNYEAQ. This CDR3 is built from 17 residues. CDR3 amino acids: CASSARWGEGSSYEQYF. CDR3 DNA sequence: TGTGCCAGCAGCGCCAGGTGGGGGGAGGGCAGCTCCTACGAGCAGTACTTC.

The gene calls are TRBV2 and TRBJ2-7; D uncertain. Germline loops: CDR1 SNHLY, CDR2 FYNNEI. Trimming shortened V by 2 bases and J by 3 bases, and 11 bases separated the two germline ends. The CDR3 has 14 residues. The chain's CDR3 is CASSEWWAVYEQYF. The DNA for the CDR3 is TGTGCCAGCAGTGAATGGTGGGCCGTCTACGAGCAGTACTTC. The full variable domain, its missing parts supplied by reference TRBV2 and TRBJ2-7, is EPEVTQTPSHQVTQMGQEVILRCVPISNHLYFYWYRQILGQKVEFLVSFYNNEISEKSEIFDDQFSVERPDGSNFTLKIRSTKLEDSAMYFCASSEWWAVYEQYFGPGTRLTVT.

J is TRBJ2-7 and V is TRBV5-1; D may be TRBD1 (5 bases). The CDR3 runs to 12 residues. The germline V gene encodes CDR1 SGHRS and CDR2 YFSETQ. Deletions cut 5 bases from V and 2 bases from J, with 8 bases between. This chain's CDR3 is CASSQGTYEQYF. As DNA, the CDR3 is TGCGCCAGCAGTCAGGGAACCTACGAGCAGTACTTC.

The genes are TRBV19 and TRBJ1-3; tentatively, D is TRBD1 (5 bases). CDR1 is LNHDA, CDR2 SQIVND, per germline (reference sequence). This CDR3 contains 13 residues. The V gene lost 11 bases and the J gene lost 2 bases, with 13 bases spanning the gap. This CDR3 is CAVRATAGNTIYF. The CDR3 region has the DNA TGTGCCGTCAGGGCTACGGCTGGAAACACCATATATTTT.

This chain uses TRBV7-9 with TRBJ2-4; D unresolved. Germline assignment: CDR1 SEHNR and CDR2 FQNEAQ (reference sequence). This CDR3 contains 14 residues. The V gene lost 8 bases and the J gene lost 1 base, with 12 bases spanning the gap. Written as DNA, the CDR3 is TGTGCCAGCCGCGCATCGGAGGCCAAAAACATTCAGTACTTC. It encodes CASRASEAKNIQYF.

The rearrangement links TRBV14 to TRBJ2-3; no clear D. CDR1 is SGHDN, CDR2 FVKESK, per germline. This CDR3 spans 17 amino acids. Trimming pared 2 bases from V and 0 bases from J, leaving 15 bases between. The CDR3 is CASSQQLGWYSTDTQYF. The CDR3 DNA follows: TGTGCCAGCAGCCAACAGCTCGGGTGGTACAGCACAGATACGCAGTATTTT.

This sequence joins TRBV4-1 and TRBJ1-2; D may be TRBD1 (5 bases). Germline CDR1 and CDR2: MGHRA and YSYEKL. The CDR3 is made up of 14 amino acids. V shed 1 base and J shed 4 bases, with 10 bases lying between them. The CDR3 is CASSQGGGGYGYTF. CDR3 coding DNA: TGCGCCAGCAGCCAAGGGGGCGGTGGCTATGGCTACACCTTC.

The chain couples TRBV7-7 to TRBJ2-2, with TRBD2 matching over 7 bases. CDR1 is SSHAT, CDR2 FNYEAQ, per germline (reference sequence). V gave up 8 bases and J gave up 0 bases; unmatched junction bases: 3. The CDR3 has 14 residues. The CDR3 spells CASAAGANTGELFF. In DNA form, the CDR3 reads TGTGCCAGCGCGGCGGGGGCGAACACCGGGGAGCTGTTTTTT.

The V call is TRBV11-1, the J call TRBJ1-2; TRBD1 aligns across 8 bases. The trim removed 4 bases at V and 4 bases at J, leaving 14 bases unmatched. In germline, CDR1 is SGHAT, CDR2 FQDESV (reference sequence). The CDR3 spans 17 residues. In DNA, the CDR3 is TGTGCCAGCAGCTCCGAGACCAGCAGGGGGCCGGGCTATGGCTACACCTTC. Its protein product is CASSSETSRGPGYGYTF.

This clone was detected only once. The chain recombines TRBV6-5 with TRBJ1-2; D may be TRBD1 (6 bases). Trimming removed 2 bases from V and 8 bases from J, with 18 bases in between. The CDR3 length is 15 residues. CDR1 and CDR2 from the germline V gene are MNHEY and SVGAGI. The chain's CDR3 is CASSYADRTPEGYTF. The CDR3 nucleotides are TGTGCCAGCAGTTACGCGGACAGAACTCCGGAGGGCTACACCTTC.

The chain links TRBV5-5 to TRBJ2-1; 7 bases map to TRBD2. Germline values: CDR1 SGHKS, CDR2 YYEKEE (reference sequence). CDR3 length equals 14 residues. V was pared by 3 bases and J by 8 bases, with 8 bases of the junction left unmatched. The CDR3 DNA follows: TGTGCCAGCAGCTCTTACGGGGCGGGGGATGAGCAGTTCTTC. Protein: CASSSYGAGDEQFF.